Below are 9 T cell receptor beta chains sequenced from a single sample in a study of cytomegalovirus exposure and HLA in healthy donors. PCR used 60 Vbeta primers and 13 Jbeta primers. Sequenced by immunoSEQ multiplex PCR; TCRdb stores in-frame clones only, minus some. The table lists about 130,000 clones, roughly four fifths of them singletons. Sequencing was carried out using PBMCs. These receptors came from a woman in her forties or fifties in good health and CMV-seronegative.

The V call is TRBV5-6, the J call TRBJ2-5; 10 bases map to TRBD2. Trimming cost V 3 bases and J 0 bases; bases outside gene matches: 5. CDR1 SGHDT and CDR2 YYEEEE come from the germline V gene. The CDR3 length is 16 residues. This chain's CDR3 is CASSSALAGDQETQYF. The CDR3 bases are TGTGCCAGCAGCTCGGCCCTAGCGGGGGACCAAGAGACCCAGTACTTC.

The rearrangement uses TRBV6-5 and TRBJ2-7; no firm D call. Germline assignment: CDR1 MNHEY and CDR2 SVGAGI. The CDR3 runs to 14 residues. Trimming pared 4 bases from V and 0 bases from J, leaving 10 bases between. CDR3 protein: CASSFQASSYEQYF. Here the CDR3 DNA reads TGTGCCAGCAGTTTCCAGGCGAGCTCCTACGAGCAGTACTTC.

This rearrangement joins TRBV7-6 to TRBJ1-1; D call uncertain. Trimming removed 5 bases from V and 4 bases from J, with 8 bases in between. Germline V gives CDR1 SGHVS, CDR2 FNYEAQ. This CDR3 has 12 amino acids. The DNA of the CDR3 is TGTGCCAGCAGCCTCGGGTCCACTGAAGCTTTCTTT. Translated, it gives CASSLGSTEAFF.

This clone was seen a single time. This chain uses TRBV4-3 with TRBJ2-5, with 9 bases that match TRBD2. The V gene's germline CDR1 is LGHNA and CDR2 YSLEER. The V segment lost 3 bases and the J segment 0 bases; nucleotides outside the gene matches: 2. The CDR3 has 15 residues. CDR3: CASSQRLADQETQYF. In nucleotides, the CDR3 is TGCGCCAGCAGCCAGAGACTAGCGGACCAAGAGACCCAGTACTTC.

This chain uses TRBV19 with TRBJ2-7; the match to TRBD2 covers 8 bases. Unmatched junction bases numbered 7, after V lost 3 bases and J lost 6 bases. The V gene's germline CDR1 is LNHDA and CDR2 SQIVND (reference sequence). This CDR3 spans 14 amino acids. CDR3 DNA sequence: TGTGCCAGTAGTATGAAGAGCGGGGGTAGCGAGCAGTACTTC. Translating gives CASSMKSGGSEQYF.

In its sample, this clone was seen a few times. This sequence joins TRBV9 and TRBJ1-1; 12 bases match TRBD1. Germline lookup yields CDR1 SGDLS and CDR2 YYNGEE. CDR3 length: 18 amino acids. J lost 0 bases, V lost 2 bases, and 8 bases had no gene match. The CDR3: CASSVSGTGGLVNTEAFF. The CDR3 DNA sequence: TGTGCCAGCAGCGTTTCCGGGACAGGGGGCCTGGTGAACACTGAAGCTTTCTTT.

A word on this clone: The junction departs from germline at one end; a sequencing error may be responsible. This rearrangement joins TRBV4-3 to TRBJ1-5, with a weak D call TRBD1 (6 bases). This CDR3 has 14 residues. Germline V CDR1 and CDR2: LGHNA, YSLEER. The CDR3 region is CASSQVRGNQPQNF. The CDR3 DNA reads TGCGCCAGCAGCCAAGTTAGGGGGAATCAGCCCCAGAATTTT.

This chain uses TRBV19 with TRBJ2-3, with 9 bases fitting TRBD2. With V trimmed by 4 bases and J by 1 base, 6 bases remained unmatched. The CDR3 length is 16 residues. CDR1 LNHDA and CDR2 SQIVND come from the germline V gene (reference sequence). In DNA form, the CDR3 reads TGTGCCAGTAGTAGTAGCGGGAGAAAGGGCACAGATACGCAGTATTTT. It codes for CASSSSGRKGTDTQYF.

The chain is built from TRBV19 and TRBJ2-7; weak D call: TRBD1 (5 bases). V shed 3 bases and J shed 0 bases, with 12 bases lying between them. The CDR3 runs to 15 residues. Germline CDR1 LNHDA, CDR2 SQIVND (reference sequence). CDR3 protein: CASSMTVLSSYEQYF. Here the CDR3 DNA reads TGTGCCAGTAGTATGACAGTCCTAAGCTCCTACGAGCAGTACTTC.